These 10 T cell receptor beta chains came from one sample sequenced in a study of vaccination effects on CD4 cells after COVID-19. No antigen has been identified for these receptors. Using viral peptide pools, the ViraFEST assay grew out antigen-specific CD4+ T cells prior to sequencing. The culture ran for 10 days before CD4+ T cells were isolated. People in the vaccine group had not been infected with SARS-CoV-2 before, and their nucleocapsid antibodies were negative. Some clones are missing from TCRdb's copy, which holds only in-frame ones; the method was immunoSEQ multiplex PCR. The data contain some 22,000 clones, about 72% of them singletons. This sample comprised CD4+ T cells from PBMCs cultured with HCoV-OC43 spike peptides, obtained before COVID-19 vaccination. The subset was: HCoV-OC43 spike overlapping peptide pool stimulation. The receptors shown here come from a human donor who received a COVID-19 vaccine.

The rearrangement uses TRBV7-9 and TRBJ2-5; a possible D gene is TRBD1 (5 bases). V was cut by 5 bases and J by 0 bases, with 10 bases left in between. The CDR3 is 14 amino acids. Germline V CDR1 and CDR2: SEHNR, FQNEAQ (reference sequence). CDR3 nucleotides: TGTGCCAGCAGCCCAAGACAGAACCAAGAGACCCAGTACTTC. Translation gives CASSPRQNQETQYF.

J is TRBJ1-6 and V is TRBV5-1; 9 bases match TRBD1. Germline V gene lookup returns CDR1 SGHRS and CDR2 YFSETQ. CDR3 length: 15 amino acids. The V gene end was trimmed by 6 bases and the J gene end by 7 bases; junction bases not matched to a gene: 8. CDR3 sequence reads: CASTLRQGENSPLHF. The CDR3 DNA reads as TGCGCCAGCACCCTCCGACAGGGGGAGAATTCACCCCTCCACTTT.

The V gene is TRBV14, the J gene TRBJ2-3, with TRBD1 matching 8 bases. Germline loops: CDR1 SGHDN, CDR2 FVKESK. V was pared by 1 base and J by 3 bases, with 6 bases of the junction left unmatched. CDR3 length: 16 amino acids. CDR3 sequence: CASSQGTGLWTDTQYF. In DNA, the CDR3 is TGTGCCAGCAGCCAAGGGACAGGGCTGTGGACAGATACGCAGTATTTT.

This clone is labeled as medium-sized. The CDR3 reads CASSRGDSRNEKLFF. The CDR3 coding sequence is TGTGCCAGCAGTCGGGGGGATAGCCGTAATGAAAAACTGTTTTTT. V gene TRBV27 combines with J gene TRBJ1-4, with a tentative D call TRBD1 (5 bases). The V gene lost 5 bases and the J gene lost 4 bases, with 14 bases spanning the gap. The CDR3 totals 15 residues. Germline CDR1 is MNHEY and CDR2 is SMNVEV (reference sequence).

The rearrangement joins TRBV11-2 to TRBJ2-5, with D unresolved. The CDR3 covers 11 residues. Germline values: CDR1 SGHAT, CDR2 FQNNGV. Trimming removed 5 bases at V and 1 base at J, with 2 bases between. Here the CDR3 DNA reads TGTGCCAGCAGCACCCAAGAGACCCAGTACTTC. The encoded protein is CASSTQETQYF.

This clone was observed a handful of times. The chain combines TRBV5-6 with TRBJ1-1; D is unresolved. This CDR3 is 14 amino acids long. The germline V and J ends were trimmed by 0 bases and 2 bases, with 8 bases remaining between them. Germline values: CDR1 SGHDT, CDR2 YYEEEE. The CDR3 sequence is CASSLAKTNTEAFF. DNA for the CDR3: TGTGCCAGCAGCTTGGCGAAGACCAACACTGAAGCTTTCTTT.

J is TRBJ1-1 and V is TRBV10-2, with TRBD1 matching 7 bases. The CDR3 has 14 amino acids. Germline V lookup: CDR1 WSHSY, CDR2 SAAADI. J gave up 7 bases and V 1 base, and 6 bases lay outside the gene matches. CDR3 nucleotide sequence: TGCGCCAGCAGTGAGTGGGGGACAGAAAGTGAAGCTTTCTTT. Encoded protein: CASSEWGTESEAFF.

This chain links TRBV27 with TRBJ1-2, with D hard to call. This CDR3 spans 12 amino acids. Germline V gives CDR1 MNHEY, CDR2 SMNVEV (reference sequence). Trimming left V 8 bases short and J 5 bases short, with 12 bases between. The chain's CDR3 is CASQAPGYGYTF. CDR3 nucleotides: TGTGCCAGCCAGGCCCCGGGGTATGGCTACACCTTC.

J is TRBJ2-1 and V is TRBV12-3 or TRBV12-4; no firm D call. Between the trimmed V and J ends, which lost 7 bases and 7 bases, there was a span of 8 bases. This CDR3 has 11 residues. The CDR3 spells CASTMENEQFF. CDR3 coding DNA: TGTGCCAGCACCATGGAGAATGAGCAGTTCTTC.

The V gene is TRBV11-2, the J gene TRBJ2-2; unclear D gene. The CDR3 spans 15 residues. Trimming removed 5 bases from V and 0 bases from J, with 10 bases in between. Germline CDR1 and CDR2: SGHAT and FQNNGV. The CDR3 loop reads CASSVDRTNTGELFF. The CDR3 DNA reads as TGTGCCAGCAGCGTTGACCGAACGAACACCGGGGAGCTGTTTTTT.